This paragraph covers one TCR beta chain sequence. Its antigen is not identified. This sample was included in a study of T cell responses to AZD1222 COVID-19 vaccine. Points from the study as a whole: Only after the peak T cell response were repertoires sampled. The study reported that nearly half of spike-specific TCRs target unmutated variant regions. Donors were mostly white British, more females; clonal diversity possibly underestimated. Distributed over spike, vaccine-associated CD4 TCRs predominated at 160-218 and 743-854.

TCRdb's copy holds only in-frame clones and misses some; the assay was immunoSEQ multiplex PCR. The data contain about 100,000 clones, around 87% of them singletons. In germline, CDR1 is SGHTS, CDR2 YDEGEE. The CDR3 totals 11 residues. V lost 3 bases and J 4 bases, leaving 4 bases between the germline ends. The sequence derives from an adult in good health. The material was peripheral blood, obtained on day 0 of MenACWY control vaccination. The V and J genes are TRBV5-8 and TRBJ1-2; D ambiguous. The CDR3 loop reads CASSWAYGYTF. In DNA form, the CDR3 reads TGTGCCAGCAGCTGGGCCTATGGCTACACCTTC.